Given below is one T cell receptor beta chain in context. Its target antigen remains unknown. Base qualities are missing; no much larger clone stands one base away. This record comes from a study of identical twins (dated by TCRdb to about 2016). A note on the overall study: To test whether fetal clonotypes persist, this study deep-sequenced TCR alpha and beta repertoires from monozygotic twins, from unrelated adults of various ages, and from cord blood. Replicate twin experiments were performed at different times using different library preparation protocols to rule out contamination.

The study at large found these results: Invariant T cells such as MAIT and iNKT could partly confound zero-insertion analyses, though diverse VJ usage argued against this for most clonotypes. Out-of-frame TCR alpha sharing in monozygotic twins was systematically underestimated by recombination models, whereas sharing between unrelated individuals was in agreement with the recombination models. Excess twin sharing in beta out-of-frame sequences was weaker because fewer shared sequences lowered the signal-to-noise ratio. Compared with coincidental sharing between unrelated individuals, an excess of low generation-probability sequences was observed among out-of-frame TCR alpha sequences shared between twins. Abundant cord blood beta clonotypes had fewer insertions, young adult naive repertoires showed a similar but weaker trend, and memory repertoires showed no such trend. Conclusions relied on cross-sectional statistical analysis, since the same donors could not be followed over many years.

The library was generated by 5' RACE. This sample was sequenced with an Illumina HiSeq 2000. Template switching added a universal primer binding site, and the final cDNA carried a unique molecular identifier that allowed TCR cDNA molecules to be counted accurately. Specific primers in the conserved constant-segment region were used to synthesize first-strand cDNA for the TCR alpha and beta chains. To control for contamination, each cDNA library was double barcoded with a SMART-Mk sample barcode plus Illumina barcodes. Two successive PCR steps introduced TruSeq adapter sequences along with Illumina sample barcodes. TCR alpha and beta cDNA libraries were sequenced on the Illumina HiSeq platform with custom primers. The study's own analysis went as follows. MiGEC processed the raw reads to extract unique molecular identifiers, while MiXCR was used to determine the CDR3 positions. For each individual, recombination models were inferred using an EM algorithm with the repgenHMM and IGoR tools. The tcR package in R was used for shared clonotype analysis, with sharing normalized by the product of cloneset sizes. To study raw recombination free of thymic and clonal selection effects, out-of-frame nonproductive sequences were analyzed. Using fastp trimming at Q25 and MiXCR clonotype assembly, TCRdb reanalyzed the public sequencing data and kept in-frame beta chains. One record per CDR3 amino acid sequence lists the most common genes and DNA. For this entry, the V and J calls and clone size follow TCRdb and not the study's own pipeline. Recorded for this sample are about 720,000 distinct CDR3 sequences; 8.5% to 9.5% of them occurred a single time. 0.75% to 1% of the sample belongs to the ten largest clones.

There are 15 amino acids in the CDR3, from cysteine to phenylalanine inclusive. Only the CDR3 DNA stays, 45 bases, in frame from base 1. Deletion took 1 base off V and 2 bases off J, with a span of 14 bases between the germline ends. CDR1 and CDR2 were assigned from the germline V gene (reference sequence) as DFQATT and SNEGSKA. Every donor in the study was a healthy Caucasian. The twin cohort consisted of three pairs of female monozygotic twins, all aged about 18 to 29 years. The RNA used for TCR libraries was isolated from peripheral blood mononuclear cells. The sample also formed part of further work on yellow fever vaccine responses in identical twins. The second investigation adds: According to the authors, the vaccine-induced T cell response in identical twins seemed to be partly convergent and partly specific to each individual. The study precisely tracked vaccine-responding T cell clones in identical twins.

This receptor chain uses TRBV20-1 and TRBJ2-5; TRBD2 is a weak D gene call, 6 bases matching. The sequenced sample consisted of PBMCs. This receptor was identified in a woman aged 18-35 years in good health. This receptor carries the CDR3 CSARGPLALQETQYF. The bases read TGCAGTGCTAGAGGGCCACTAGCCTTGCAAGAGACCCAGTACTTC.